What follows is one T cell receptor beta chain and its context. This clonotype appeared many times. Its antigen is not yet known. Qualities for individual bases were not recorded, and no much larger clone is one base off. Libraries were constructed by RACE. Sequencing took place on a NextSeq 500. Library preparation attached unique molecular identifiers to individual cDNA molecules for quantitative, reproducible TCR counting. Both TCR alpha and TCR beta chains were sequenced from each blood RNA sample. The authors' analysis ran thus. The median number of TCRs per sample was over 85,000, ranging from 23,224 to 690,600. The Decombinator software suite was used to annotate V, J and CDR3 in the TCR reads. Every sample was subsampled to the same number of TCRs (28,000) for the PS versus PT1 abundance plots. TCRs were defined as expanded if absent before sensitization and observed at least eight times at the 2-week time point. TCRdb ran its own pipeline on the public reads, namely fastp trimming at Q25 and MiXCR clone calling, and kept in-frame beta chains. CDR3 protein duplicates are merged, each entry listing the most common genes and DNA. The V and J calls and clone size come from TCRdb's table, not from the authors' own analysis. This sample has roughly 60,000 distinct CDR3 sequences in its table, and 6.5% to 8.5% of those were observed once. Around 1.6% of the sample belongs to the ten largest clones.

The germline V gene (reference sequence) yields DFQATT for CDR1 and SNEGSKA for CDR2. From its cysteine to its phenylalanine, the CDR3 spans 11 amino acids. The DNA shown is the 33-base CDR3, in frame from base 1. V sheds 6 bases and J sheds 8 bases, leaving 10 bases between their ends. The data belong to a study of human T cells and chemical hapten exposure (dated by TCRdb to 2020 to 2023). Background for the entire study: For sensitization, 2% DPC in acetone was applied to an approximately 2 cm by approximately 2 cm area of upper inner arm skin. For TCR sequencing, blood came from 25 to 30 alopecia patients at anywhere from one to four time points (pre-sensitization, 2, 6 and 24 weeks). Libraries were pooled for sequencing, and variation in per-sample TCR yields was attributed mainly to small differences in library volumes within the pool. The mostly female patient cohort included alopecia areata with under or over 50% scalp involvement, alopecia totalis and alopecia universalis. Throughout the study period of around 25 weeks, patients also received therapeutic DPC doses to the scalp every week. This study followed changes in the peripheral blood TCR repertoire in vivo during primary and secondary sensitization of alopecia patients to the hapten diphenylcyclopropenone (DPC). Blood samples were taken from patients before sensitization (week 0) and then at 2, 6 and about 24 weeks after DPC sensitization. Patch tests used Finn chambers with 0.01% DPC on the upper back, scored after 6 days by International Contact Dermatitis Research Group standards. What the authors observed across the whole study: Patch test score was positively correlated with the number of PT1 expanded TCRs, with significance at thresholds 8, 16 and 32 but not at 4. Because all patients had alopecia, a presumed autoimmune disease, the immune response of the patients might differ from that of healthy individuals. No change with DPC sensitization was found in the number of TCRs above 1 in 1000 frequency, and no evidence of global repertoire structure alterations was found. Expanded TCRs formed significantly more large CDR3 similarity clusters than pre-sensitization or healthy control sets, consistent with antigen-driven responses. Repeated subsampling changed both the strength of the expansion versus patch-test correlation and the threshold at which the correlation became significant.

The time point tag for this specimen amounts to: pre-sensitization, week 0. Reading the label with the study, this specimen's treatment or condition is: therapeutic diphenylcyclopropenone sensitization with weekly scalp DPC. At each patch-test visit, blood was drawn before the patch test was applied. To be eligible, patients had to be aged 18 to 70, diagnosed with alopecia and judged suitable for DPC therapy, while pregnant patients were excluded. Total RNA was extracted from unfractionated whole blood that had been collected in Tempus Blood RNA tubes. Recombination linked TRBV20-1 to TRBJ2-2; a confident D gene designation cannot be given. The sequences come from whole blood, collected in connection with sensitization to the hapten diphenylcyclopropenone (DPC). This TCR was sampled from a woman aged 25 to 39 with alopecia areata. Some clones in this sample may be carry-over from other donors' samples. For the CDR3, the sequence is CSAPSWGELFF. The DNA is as follows: TGCAGTGCCCCAAGTTGGGGGGAGCTGTTTTTT.